Shown below are 3 T cell receptor beta chains from a single sample sequenced in a study of cytomegalovirus exposure and HLA in healthy donors. Vbeta (60) and Jbeta (13) primers were used in the PCR. Using immunoSEQ multiplex PCR, the repertoire was profiled, and TCRdb retains in-frame clones only, with some absent. The sample lists fewer than 200,000 clones; 75% were seen once. Source material: PBMCs. The receptor set was obtained from a male donor in good health and CMV-seronegative.

The chain carries TRBV4-1 and TRBJ1-1; D not certain. CDR1 and CDR2 from the germline V gene are MGHRA and YSYEKL. The ends were cut back, 0 bases at V and 0 bases at J, with 11 bases in the middle. The CDR3 has 16 amino acids. The CDR3 DNA is TGCGCCAGCAGCCAAGAATTTGGCAGGATGAACACTGAAGCTTTCTTT. Protein: CASSQEFGRMNTEAFF.

The chain employs TRBV4-1 and TRBJ2-2; TRBD1 matches 7 bases. Germline V lookup: CDR1 MGHRA, CDR2 YSYEKL. This CDR3 is built from 20 residues. V shed 3 bases, J shed 1 base, and the junction held 17 bases outside the gene matches. CDR3 region: CASSHMTGITGGKNTGELFF. CDR3 sequence (DNA): TGCGCCAGCAGCCATATGACAGGGATTACCGGCGGCAAGAACACCGGGGAGCTGTTTTTT.

V usage is TRBV5-1 and J usage is TRBJ1-1; D not resolved. Germline V gene data show CDR1 as SGHRS and CDR2 as YFSETQ. CDR3 length: 15 residues. Trimming took 0 bases from V and 1 from J, leaving 10 bases between them. The CDR3 loop reads CASSLGTGRNTEAFF. The CDR3 bases are TGCGCCAGCAGCTTGGGTACCGGGAGGAACACTGAAGCTTTCTTT.